A few counts support the clone carrying this T cell receptor beta chain. Its target is unknown. This sample stems from a study of post-analysis software for immune sequencing data. Turning to the study itself: In terms of disease course, relapsing-remitting, secondary progressive and progressive-relapsing multiple sclerosis were included. Broader study findings: The study found TRBV5-6, TRBV5-1 and TRBV20-1 among four to six TRBV segments more frequent in patients than controls.

With V trimmed by 0 bases and J by 4 bases, 11 bases remained unmatched. The CDR3 is 17 residues long. Germline lookup yields CDR1 SNHLY and CDR2 FYNNEI. Unique molecular identifiers were carried by the TCR beta cDNA libraries. One entry per CDR3 protein results from TCRdb running MiXCR on the PCR reads. This sample yields about 200,000 distinct CDR3 sequences, of which over 25% are seen a single time; about 3.7% belongs to the top ten. The sequenced sample was blood. The receptor was derived from a girl aged 2-17 years with multiple sclerosis. The rearrangement uses TRBV2 and TRBJ2-7, with 8 positions matching TRBD2. CDR3 DNA sequence: TGTGCCAGCAGTGAAGCAAGGTGGAGCGGGGGTGAATACGAGCAGTACTTC. Protein sequence: CASSEARWSGGEYEQYF.